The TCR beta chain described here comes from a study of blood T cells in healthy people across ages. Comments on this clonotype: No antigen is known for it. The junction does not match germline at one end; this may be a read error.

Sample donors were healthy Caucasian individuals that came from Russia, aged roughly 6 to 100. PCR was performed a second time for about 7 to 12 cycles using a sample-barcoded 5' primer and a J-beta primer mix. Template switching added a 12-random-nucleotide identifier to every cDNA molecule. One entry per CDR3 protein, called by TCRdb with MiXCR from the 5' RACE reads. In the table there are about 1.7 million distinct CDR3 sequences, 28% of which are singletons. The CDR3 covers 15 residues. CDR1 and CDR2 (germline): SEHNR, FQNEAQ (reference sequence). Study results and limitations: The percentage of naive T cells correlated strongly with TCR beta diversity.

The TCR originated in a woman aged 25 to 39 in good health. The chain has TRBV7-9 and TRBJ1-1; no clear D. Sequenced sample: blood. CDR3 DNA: TGTGCCATCAGCCTCCGACGCACCATGAACACTGAAGCTTTCTTT. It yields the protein CAISLRRTMNTEAFF.